Below, 3 T cell receptor beta chains from the same sample are listed, as sequenced in a study of beta chain features in type 1 diabetes. What these receptors recognize is not known. Points from the study as a whole: Among patients with Type 1 diabetes, TCRB CDR3s were moderately but significantly shorter in every one of the four CD4+ subsets.

Reverse transcription of all isolated RNA meant that expressed TCRB transcripts were sequenced. Sequencing was performed with immunoSEQ multiplex PCR; in TCRdb, only in-frame clones are kept and a portion is missing. Here the sample spans around 360,000 clones, 10% to 15% being singletons. The sequenced sample consisted of naive CD4+ T cells from blood. These receptors all come from a woman aged 18-35 years with type 1 diabetes.

This clone was recorded a few times. V and J are TRBV5-1 and TRBJ2-6; TRBD1 is a possible D gene (6 bases). With 4 bases removed from V and 0 bases from J, the gap between germline ends came to 14 bases. Germline CDR1 and CDR2: SGHRS and YFSETQ. This CDR3 has 17 amino acids. The CDR3: CASSDGTFSSGANVLTF. In nucleotides, the CDR3 is TGCGCCAGCAGCGACGGGACATTCAGCTCTGGGGCCAACGTCCTGACTTTC.

This clone was found a few times. The junction differs from germline at one of its ends, possibly a read error. The V gene is TRBV7-9, the J gene TRBJ2-7; tentative D call: TRBD1 (5 bases). This CDR3 region has 11 residues. The germline CDR1 and CDR2 sequences are SEHNR and FQNEAQ (reference sequence). Here the CDR3 DNA reads TGTGCCAGCAGCGCCGACAGACGGCGGAGCTTC. As protein: CASSADRRRSF. The full variable domain, rest sourced from reference TRBV7-9 and TRBJ2-7, is DTGVSQNPRHKITKRGQNVTFRCDPISEHNRLYWYRQTLGQGPEFLTYFQNEAQLEKSRLLSDRFSAERPKGSFSTLEIQRTEQGDSAMYLCASSADRRRSFGPGTRLTVT.

J is TRBJ1-2 and V is TRBV18, with no clear D. Trimming shortened V by 2 bases and J by 10 bases, and 11 bases separated the two germline ends. Looked up from germline, CDR1 is KGHSH and CDR2 is LQKENI. The CDR3 is 12 amino acids. CDR3: CASSPEPGDYTF. In DNA form, the CDR3 reads TGTGCCAGCTCACCAGAGCCGGGAGACTACACCTTC.